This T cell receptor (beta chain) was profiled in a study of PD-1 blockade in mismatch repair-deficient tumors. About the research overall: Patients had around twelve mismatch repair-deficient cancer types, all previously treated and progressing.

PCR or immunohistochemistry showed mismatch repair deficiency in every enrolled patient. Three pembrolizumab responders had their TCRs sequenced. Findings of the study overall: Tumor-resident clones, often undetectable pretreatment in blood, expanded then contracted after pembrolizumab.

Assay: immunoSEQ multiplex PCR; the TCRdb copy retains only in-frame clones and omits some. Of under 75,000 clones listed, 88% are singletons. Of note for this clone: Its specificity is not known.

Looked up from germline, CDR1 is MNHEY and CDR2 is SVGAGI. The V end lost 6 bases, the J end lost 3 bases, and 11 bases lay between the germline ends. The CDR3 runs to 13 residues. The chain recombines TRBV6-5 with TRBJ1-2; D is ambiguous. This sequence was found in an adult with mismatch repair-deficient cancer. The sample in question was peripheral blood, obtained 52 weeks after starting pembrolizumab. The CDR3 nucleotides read TGTGCCAGCAGACCGACCGTGGACTATGGCTACACCTTC. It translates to CASRPTVDYGYTF.